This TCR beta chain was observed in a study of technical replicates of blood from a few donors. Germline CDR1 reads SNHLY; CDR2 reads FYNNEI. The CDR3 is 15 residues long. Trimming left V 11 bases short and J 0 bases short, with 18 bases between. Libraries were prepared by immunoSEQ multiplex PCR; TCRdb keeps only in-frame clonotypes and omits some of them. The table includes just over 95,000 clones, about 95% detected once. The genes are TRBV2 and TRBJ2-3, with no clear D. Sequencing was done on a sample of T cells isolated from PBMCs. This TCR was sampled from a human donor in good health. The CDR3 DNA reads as TGTGCCCTGGCCAAAAAAGTGACTAGCACAGATACGCAGTATTTT. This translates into CALAKKVTSTDTQYF.